Sequencing of this T cell receptor (beta chain) was carried out in a study of post-analysis software for immune sequencing data. General study results and limits: There were five TRBV segments more frequent in patients than controls, and TRBV5-6, TRBV5-1 and TRBV20-1 were among them.

Germline V CDR1 and CDR2: SGHRS, YFSETQ. This CDR3 is built from 18 residues. V lost 5 bases and J lost 4; bases outside the gene matches: 20. Unique molecular identifiers featured in each of the TCR beta cDNA libraries. Between about 1 and 11 million T cells gave rise to hundreds of thousands of cDNA molecules. TCRdb processed the PCR reads anew with MiXCR; each CDR3 protein has one entry. The table has 750,000 to 950,000 distinct CDR3 sequences, about 57% seen once. Points on this clonotype: Its antigen is still unknown.

Sequenced: blood. The V gene is TRBV5-1, the J gene TRBJ1-1, with 7 bases identical to TRBD1. The TCR sequence derives from a girl between 5 and 17 years old with multiple sclerosis. CDR3 bases: TGCGCCAGCAGACCCACCCCAACAGGGGATGAAGAAAGCACTGAAGCTTTCTTT. It yields the protein CASRPTPTGDEESTEAFF.